One and the same sample provided the 31 T cell receptor beta chains below, sequenced in a study of spatial heterogeneity in lung cancer. TCRdb re-analysed the 5' RACE reads in MiXCR, keeping a single row per CDR3 protein. The data contain 50,000 to 55,000 distinct CDR3 sequences, under 7.5% of them singletons. Time point reported: sample taken at primary tumor resection. Sequencing of whole RNA from tumor, nontumor lung or frozen PBMC involved no sorting. This specimen consisted of PBMCs, obtained at surgery. These receptors originate from a female donor with early-stage non-small cell lung cancer.

This clonotype has more than one count but fewer than ten. The chain links TRBV5-1 to TRBJ2-5, with D perhaps TRBD1 (5 bases). The CDR3 totals 15 residues. Trimming removed 3 bases from V and 5 bases from J, with 17 bases in between. Germline V gene sequence: CDR1 SGHRS, CDR2 YFSETQ. The CDR3 loop is CASSSDKGLGETQYF. Here the CDR3 DNA reads TGCGCCAGCAGCTCGGACAAGGGTCTTGGGGAGACCCAGTACTTC.

This clonotype appeared many times. This rearrangement joins TRBV4-1 to TRBJ2-1; TRBD2 is a possible D gene (5 bases). Germline V gene sequence: CDR1 MGHRA, CDR2 YSYEKL. V was pared by 1 base and J by 1 base, with 14 bases between. There are 17 residues in the CDR3. CDR3: CASSQVQRRNSYNEQFF. CDR3 DNA sequence: TGCGCCAGCAGCCAAGTTCAGCGGAGAAATTCCTACAATGAGCAGTTCTTC.

The table lists this clonotype with many counts. The chain links TRBV4-1 to TRBJ1-5, with unresolved D. This CDR3 has 15 residues. V lost 0 bases, J lost 7 bases, and 13 bases lay in between. Germline CDR1 reads MGHRA; CDR2 reads YSYEKL. The CDR3 protein is CASSQDEDDRQPQHF. The CDR3 nucleotides read TGCGCCAGCAGCCAAGACGAGGACGACCGGCAGCCCCAGCATTTT.

This clonotype was observed at least ten times. This rearrangement joins TRBV5-8 to TRBJ2-1; TRBD2 agrees at 12 bases. Germline assignment: CDR1 SGHTS and CDR2 YDEGEE. Trimming at V came to 4 bases and at J to 4 bases, leaving 6 bases not matched to a gene. The CDR3 contains 16 residues. This chain's CDR3 is CASSRPSGGAYNEQFF. The DNA of the CDR3 is TGTGCCAGCAGCCGCCCTAGCGGGGGGGCGTACAATGAGCAGTTCTTC.

In this sample, this clonotype turned up many times. The chain carries TRBV7-3 and TRBJ2-1; 11 bases map to TRBD2. This CDR3 is 15 amino acids long. Germline V gene sequence: CDR1 SGHTA, CDR2 FQGTGA. With 3 bases clipped from V and 2 bases from J, the junction kept 0 bases outside the gene matches. The CDR3 DNA follows: TGTGCCAGCAGCTTTAGCGGGGGGGCCTACAATGAGCAGTTCTTC. This gives the protein CASSFSGGAYNEQFF.

This clonotype has a count of ten or more. Here the CDR3 reads CASSLRQYPQETQYF. DNA of the CDR3: TGTGCCAGTAGTCTCCGACAGTACCCACAAGAGACCCAGTACTTC. J is TRBJ2-5 and V is TRBV19; weak D call: TRBD1 (5 bases). CDR3 size: 15 residues. Trimming shortened V by 5 bases and J by 2 bases, and 15 bases separated the two germline ends. CDR1 is LNHDA and CDR2 is SQIVND in the germline V gene (reference sequence).

Many counts were recorded for this clonotype. The genes are TRBV20-1 and TRBJ2-1; D uncertain. V was pared by 3 bases and J by 1 base, with 10 bases between. From germline, CDR1 is DFQATT and CDR2 SNEGSKA (reference sequence). CDR3 length: 14 amino acids. CDR3 bases: TGCAGTGCTAGCGGAGCCATATCCTACAATGAGCAGTTCTTC. It yields the protein CSASGAISYNEQFF.

As for this clonotype: A much more abundant neighbour one base away suggests this may be a read error. The chain couples TRBV30 to TRBJ2-7, with 8 bases fitting TRBD1. The germline V gene encodes CDR1 GTSNPN and CDR2 SVGIG (reference sequence). V was clipped by 6 bases and J by 4 bases; unmatched bases: 8. The CDR3 is 13 amino acids. The CDR3 DNA follows: TGTGCCTGTAGCCCGGACAGGGCTTACGAGCAGTACTTC. As protein: CACSPDRAYEQYF.

This clonotype was picked up many times. CDR3 residues: CAWSVLGSSPGNTIYF. In DNA form, the CDR3 reads TGTGCCTGGAGTGTTTTGGGCAGCTCTCCTGGAAACACCATATATTTT. This chain connects TRBV30 to TRBJ1-3, with no clear D. Deletions cut 0 bases from V and 2 bases from J, with 14 bases between. The CDR3 has 16 amino acids. The V gene's germline CDR1 is GTSNPN and CDR2 SVGIG (reference sequence).

Many counts were recorded for this clonotype. V usage is TRBV7-2 and J usage is TRBJ2-7, with TRBD2 identical over 8 bases. Germline assignment: CDR1 SGHTA and CDR2 FQGNSA. The CDR3 loop spans 14 amino acids. Trimming took 5 bases from V and 2 from J; bases not matched to a gene: 5. The CDR3 is CASSPGLETYEQYF. For the CDR3, the DNA is TGTGCCAGCAGCCCGGGACTAGAAACCTACGAGCAGTACTTC.

This clonotype was seen just once. The chain is built from TRBV7-9 and TRBJ2-5; a possible D gene is TRBD2 (6 bases). CDR3 length equals 15 residues. Germline V gene data show CDR1 as SEHNR and CDR2 as FQNEAQ (reference sequence). Trimming pared 5 bases from V and 4 bases from J, leaving 17 bases between. This chain's CDR3 is CASSPWRAAIETQYF. As DNA, the CDR3 is TGTGCCAGCAGCCCATGGAGGGCCGCGATAGAGACCCAGTACTTC.

Points on this clonotype: This could be a read error, since a much larger clone is one nucleotide away. The rearrangement links TRBV18 to TRBJ1-1; D remains ambiguous. CDR1 is KGHSH and CDR2 is LQKENI in the germline V gene. The CDR3 is 11 residues long. Trimming left V 5 bases short and J 6 bases short, with 7 bases between. CDR3 nucleotides: TGTGCCAGCTCATCAGACTCTGAAGCTTTCTTT. The encoded protein is CASSSDSEAFF.

V and J are TRBV12-3 or TRBV12-4 and TRBJ2-2; 11 nucleotides match TRBD2. This CDR3 comprises 16 residues. J was trimmed by 6 bases and V by 8 bases; bases with no gene match: 11. CDR3 bases: TGTGCCAGCGGTCTAGCGGGGGGATCAGTCCCCGGGGAGCTGTTTTTT. Translated: CASGLAGGSVPGELFF.

This clonotype has only a few counts. The chain is built from TRBV28 and TRBJ1-3, with TRBD1 as a possible D gene (5 bases). V shed 3 bases and J shed 4 bases, with 13 bases lying between them. The CDR3 is 15 amino acids. Germline CDR1 reads MDHEN; CDR2 reads SYDVKM. CDR3 sequence: CASSFGAGTGNTIYF. As DNA, the CDR3 is TGTGCCAGCAGTTTCGGCGCAGGGACCGGAAACACCATATATTTT.

This clonotype was detected many times. V usage is TRBV9 and J usage is TRBJ2-7; D might be TRBD2 (5 bases). The CDR3 has 13 amino acids. V was pared by 3 bases and J by 0 bases, with 7 bases between. Germline loops: CDR1 SGDLS, CDR2 YYNGEE. The CDR3 loop is CASSGGISYEQYF. The CDR3 coding sequence is TGTGCCAGCAGCGGAGGGATCTCCTACGAGCAGTACTTC.

This clonotype was seen many times. In DNA form, the CDR3 reads TGTGCCAGCAGTTTCACAGGGATTAATGAGCAGTTCTTC. It encodes CASSFTGINEQFF. This chain joins TRBV27 and TRBJ2-1; perhaps TRBD1 as D (6 bases). Looked up from germline, CDR1 is MNHEY and CDR2 is SMNVEV (reference sequence). V lost 3 bases and J 7 bases, leaving 10 bases between the germline ends. The CDR3 is 13 amino acids.

This clonotype came up many times. The chain combines TRBV7-2 with TRBJ1-6; D is ambiguous. The CDR3 has 15 residues. Germline CDR1 and CDR2: SGHTA and FQGNSA. V shed 1 base and J shed 6 bases, with 10 bases lying between them. The CDR3 nucleotides read TGTGCCAGCAGCTTAGAATTTTCCGGTAATTCACCCCTCCACTTT. It yields the protein CASSLEFSGNSPLHF.

For the CDR3, the DNA is TGTGCCAGCCGAGGGACTAGCGGGAACACAGATACGCAGTATTTT. Protein product: CASRGTSGNTDTQYF. The chain has TRBV21-1 and TRBJ2-3; no DNA check was done on the table's D call, TRBD2. TRBV21-1 is described as a pseudogene. This CDR3 has 15 amino acids.

The table lists this clonotype with a few counts. The J gene is TRBJ2-5, the V gene TRBV2; D remains ambiguous. Germline CDR1 reads SNHLY; CDR2 reads FYNNEI. Trimming cost V 9 bases and J 1 base, with 12 bases left between them. There are 13 residues in the CDR3. DNA for the CDR3: TGTGCCAGTTCAGTAGGGATCCAAGAGACCCAGTACTTC. Translation gives CASSVGIQETQYF.

This sequence joins TRBV7-3 and TRBJ2-5; 7 nucleotides line up with TRBD2. This CDR3 is 13 amino acids long. Germline V gene data show CDR1 as SGHTA and CDR2 as FQGTGA. The junction had 5 bases not matched to a gene; V was cut back by 5 bases and J by 5 bases. The CDR3 here is CASSTRRGETQYF. As DNA, the CDR3 is TGTGCCAGCAGCACCCGGCGGGGGGAGACCCAGTACTTC.

The chain uses TRBV20-1 and TRBJ1-6; TRBD1 agrees at 8 bases. Germline assignment: CDR1 DFQATT and CDR2 SNEGSKA (reference sequence). The CDR3 has 15 amino acids. The junction had 9 bases not matched to a gene; V was cut back by 5 bases and J by 6 bases. The CDR3 DNA is TGCAGTGCTTCTCTTGGGGGACAGGTTAATTCACCCCTCCACTTT. Residues: CSASLGGQVNSPLHF.

This clonotype was counted only a few times. The chain uses TRBV7-9 and TRBJ2-3, with 8 bases aligning to TRBD2. The CDR3 has 16 amino acids. The V gene end was trimmed by 5 bases and the J gene end by 0 bases; junction bases not matched to a gene: 7. Germline V gene sequence: CDR1 SEHNR, CDR2 FQNEAQ (reference sequence). The CDR3 DNA sequence: TGTGCCAGCAGCGCGGCCGGGACTAGAAGCACAGATACGCAGTATTTT. It yields the protein CASSAAGTRSTDTQYF.

Ten or more counts support this clonotype. The V gene is TRBV30, the J gene TRBJ2-7, with 9 bases fitting TRBD1. This CDR3 comprises 15 residues. The germline V gene has CDR1 GTSNPN and CDR2 SVGIG (reference sequence). The ends lost 4 bases at V and 0 bases at J; junction bases unmatched: 7. CDR3 residues: CAWNPGTGNSYEQYF. CDR3 bases: TGTGCCTGGAACCCCGGGACAGGGAACTCCTACGAGCAGTACTTC.

The table lists this clonotype with many counts. The genes are TRBV15 and TRBJ2-3; D ambiguous. V lost 4 bases to trimming and J lost 2 bases, with 10 bases between them. Per the germline V gene, CDR1 is LNHNV and CDR2 is YYDKDF (reference sequence). The CDR3 has 14 amino acids. The CDR3 DNA is TGTGCCACCAGCACCTTGGCGACCACAGATACGCAGTATTTT. Translated, it gives CATSTLATTDTQYF. The entire variable domain, with the rest obtained from reference TRBV15 and TRBJ2-3, is as follows: DAMVIQNPRYQVTQFGKPVTLSCSQTLNHNVMYWYQQKSSQAPKLLFHYYDKDFNNEADTPDNFQSRRPNTSFCFLDIRSPGLGDTAMYLCATSTLATTDTQYFGPGTRLTVL.

This clonotype was counted ten times or more. The V call is TRBV5-1, the J call TRBJ1-6; D is undetermined. The CDR3 sequence is 15 residues long. V was cut by 4 bases and J by 10 bases, with 18 bases left in between. The V gene's germline CDR1 is SGHRS and CDR2 YFSETQ. CDR3 amino acids: CASSTGDNKLSPLHF. In DNA form, the CDR3 reads TGCGCCAGCAGCACTGGTGACAACAAGCTCTCACCCCTCCACTTT.

This clonotype was recorded at least ten times. The chain carries TRBV11-2 and TRBJ2-2; 7 bases agree with TRBD1. CDR3 size: 16 residues. The V gene's germline CDR1 is SGHAT and CDR2 FQNNGV. J was trimmed by 1 base and V by 5 bases; bases with no gene match: 7. The DNA of the CDR3 is TGTGCCAGCAGCCCTCGACAGGGCGGGAACACCGGGGAGCTGTTTTTT. Amino acids: CASSPRQGGNTGELFF.

The sample holds many counts of this clonotype. V and J are TRBV19 and TRBJ1-2; D ambiguous. This CDR3 region has 14 residues. The V and J ends lost 4 bases and 0 bases respectively, with 9 bases between them. Germline loops: CDR1 LNHDA, CDR2 SQIVND (reference sequence). The CDR3 loop reads CASSTSAANYGYTF. CDR3 bases: TGTGCCAGTAGTACCTCAGCCGCTAACTATGGCTACACCTTC. The full variable domain, rest sourced from reference TRBV19 and TRBJ1-2, is DGGITQSPKYLFRKEGQNVTLSCEQNLNHDAMYWYRQDPGQGLRLIYYSQIVNDFQKGDIAEGYSVSREKKESFPLTVTSAQKNPTAFYLCASSTSAANYGYTFGSGTRLTVV.

This clonotype came up many times. V gene TRBV7-2 combines with J gene TRBJ2-7, with no clear D. V was pared by 5 bases and J by 3 bases, with 11 bases between. The germline gives CDR1 SGHTA, CDR2 FQGNSA. This CDR3 has 13 amino acids. DNA of the CDR3: TGTGCCAGCAGCCGATATAAAGACTACGAGCAGTACTTC. It specifies CASSRYKDYEQYF.

This clonotype was seen at least ten times. Written as DNA, the CDR3 is TGTGCCAGCAGCTTCGAGGGATATCCCTACGAGCAGTACTTC. It encodes CASSFEGYPYEQYF. The rearrangement links TRBV7-2 to TRBJ2-7; maybe TRBD2 (5 bases). The CDR3 extends over 14 amino acids. Germline values: CDR1 SGHTA, CDR2 FQGNSA. Trimming left V 3 bases short and J 2 bases short, with 11 bases between.

This clonotype was observed many times. The chain couples TRBV4-3 to TRBJ2-3; D is perhaps TRBD1 or TRBD2 (5 bases each). The CDR3 totals 12 residues. The germline V gene has CDR1 LGHNA and CDR2 YSLEER. The CDR3 DNA sequence: TGCCCCTCGGGGCACAGCACAGATACGCAGTATTTT. This encodes CPSGHSTDTQYF.

At least ten counts were recorded for this clonotype. The chain joins TRBV4-1 to TRBJ2-7; D is uncertain. Germline V gene data show CDR1 as MGHRA and CDR2 as YSYEKL. This CDR3 region has 14 residues. The ends were cut back, 0 bases at V and 3 bases at J, with 9 bases in the middle. Here the CDR3 reads CASSQERMSYEQYF. CDR3 nucleotides: TGCGCCAGCAGCCAAGAACGGATGAGCTACGAGCAGTACTTC.